Below, 3 T cell receptor beta chains from the same sample are listed, as sequenced in a study of T cell repertoires in cytomegalovirus infection. Their recognized antigens are unknown. One entry per CDR3 protein results from TCRdb running MiXCR on the reads. The sample consists of roughly 120,000 distinct CDR3 sequences, roughly 32% of them appearing once. Sample: CD8+ T cells from cultured PBMCs, taken from culture after CMV antigen stimulation. These receptors originate from a human donor in good health (CMV status not recorded). Some clones in this sample may be carry-over from other donors' samples.

The chain combines TRBV5-6 with TRBJ2-3; TRBD1 aligns across 7 bases. Germline trimming cut 3 bases from V and 0 bases from J; bases unmatched to any gene: 16. The CDR3 totals 19 residues. Germline V gives CDR1 SGHDT, CDR2 YYEEEE. This CDR3 is CASSSELFRRDSSTDTQYF. In DNA form, the CDR3 reads TGTGCCAGCAGCTCCGAGCTTTTCCGACGGGACAGCAGCACAGATACGCAGTATTTT.

This sequence joins TRBV7-6 and TRBJ2-1, with D perhaps TRBD2 (7 bases). Deletions cut 2 bases from V and 8 bases from J, with 19 bases between. Germline V gene data show CDR1 as SGHVS and CDR2 as FNYEAQ. The CDR3 extends over 16 amino acids. The CDR3 here is CASSLWGGAISDEQFF. The CDR3 bases are TGTGCCAGCAGCTTATGGGGGGGGGCCATATCAGATGAGCAGTTCTTC.

A few counts support this clonotype. The chain links TRBV7-6 to TRBJ2-2; 9 positions match TRBD2. CDR3 length equals 16 residues. V lost 3 bases and J lost 1; bases outside the gene matches: 3. Germline lookup yields CDR1 SGHVS and CDR2 FNYEAQ. CDR3 DNA sequence: TGTGCCAGCAGCTTTATAGCGGGGGTGAACACCGGGGAGCTGTTTTTT. This gives the protein CASSFIAGVNTGELFF.